This T cell receptor beta chain was sequenced during a study of Tregs in tolerant kidney transplant recipients. Study-wide results and caveats: Few patients were studied, so findings need validation in larger groups.

A note on this clone: The antigen is undetermined.

The CDR3 contains 14 residues. V was pared by 7 bases and J by 2 bases, with 5 bases of the junction left unmatched. Germline loops: CDR1 SGHRS, CDR2 YFSETQ. Generated by immunoSEQ multiplex PCR, the TCRdb table keeps only in-frame clones and is missing some. The data show under 95,000 clones, about 91% seen once. Sequenced here: Tregs from blood, sampled before the transplant. J is TRBJ2-3 and V is TRBV5-1, with 9 bases fitting TRBD2. The sequence came from a human donor who received a combined kidney and bone marrow transplant. This CDR3 is CASGVAGDTDTQYF. DNA of the CDR3: TGCGCCAGCGGCGTAGCGGGAGACACAGATACGCAGTATTTT.